One TCR beta chain is described in this entry. One junction end does not reproduce the germline sequence, and a read error may be involved. These data are taken from a study of CD8 T cells in Susac syndrome. Reverse transcription of roughly 0.5 to 1 ug RNA was carried out with random hexamers. TCRdb reanalysed the immunoSEQ multiplex PCR reads using MiXCR and keeps one entry per CDR3 protein. The profile covers 71,000 or so distinct CDR3 sequences, with just over 90% appearing a single time and roughly 0.15% taken by the ten largest. The CDR3 is 16 residues long. Germline CDR1 and CDR2: SGDLS and YYNGEE.

The clonotype was recovered from a human donor with Susac syndrome. Source material: CD4+ T cells from PBMCs. The rearrangement uses TRBV9 and TRBJ1-6, with D perhaps matching TRBD1 (5 bases). The CDR3 loop reads CASSPGGNSYISPLHF. In nucleotides, the CDR3 is TGTGCCAGCAGCCCCGGGGGGAACTCCTATATTTCACCCCTCCACTTT.